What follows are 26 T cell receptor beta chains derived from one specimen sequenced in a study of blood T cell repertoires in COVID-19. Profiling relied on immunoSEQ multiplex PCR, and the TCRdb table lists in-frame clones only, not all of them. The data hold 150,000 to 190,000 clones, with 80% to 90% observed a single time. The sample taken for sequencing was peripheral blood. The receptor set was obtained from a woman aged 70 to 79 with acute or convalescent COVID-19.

For the CDR3, the DNA is TGTGCCAGCAGACCAAACAGGGGATCTGGAAACACCATATATTTT. Translation gives CASRPNRGSGNTIYF. This chain connects TRBV7-9 to TRBJ1-3, with 7 bases identical to TRBD1. Trimming at V came to 6 bases and at J to 1 base, leaving 6 bases not matched to a gene. Germline V gene data show CDR1 as SEHNR and CDR2 as FQNEAQ (reference sequence). The CDR3 has 15 residues.

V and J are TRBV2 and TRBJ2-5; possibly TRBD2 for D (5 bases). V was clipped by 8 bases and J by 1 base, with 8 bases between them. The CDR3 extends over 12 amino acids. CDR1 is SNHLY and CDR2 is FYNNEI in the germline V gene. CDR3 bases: TGTGCCAGCGTGGACTTCCAAGAGACCCAGTACTTC. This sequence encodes CASVDFQETQYF.

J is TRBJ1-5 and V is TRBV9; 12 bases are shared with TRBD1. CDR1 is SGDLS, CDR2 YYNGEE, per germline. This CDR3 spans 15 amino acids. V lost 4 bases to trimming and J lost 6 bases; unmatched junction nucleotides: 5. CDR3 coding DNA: TGTGCCAGCAGCCTCAAGGGACAGGGGGCTCAGCCCCAGCATTTT. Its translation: CASSLKGQGAQPQHF.

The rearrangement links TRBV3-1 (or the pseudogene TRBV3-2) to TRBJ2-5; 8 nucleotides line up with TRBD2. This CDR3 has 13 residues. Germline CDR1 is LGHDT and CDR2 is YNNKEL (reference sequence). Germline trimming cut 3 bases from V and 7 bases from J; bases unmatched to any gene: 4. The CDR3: CASSHLGGGTQYF. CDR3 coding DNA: TGTGCCAGCAGCCACCTCGGGGGGGGGACCCAGTACTTC.

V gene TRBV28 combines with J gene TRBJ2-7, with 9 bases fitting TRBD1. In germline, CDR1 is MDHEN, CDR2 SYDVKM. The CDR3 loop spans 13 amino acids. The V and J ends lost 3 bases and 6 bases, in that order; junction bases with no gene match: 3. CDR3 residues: CASSLGQGSEQYV. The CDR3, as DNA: TGTGCCAGCAGTTTGGGACAGGGTTCCGAGCAGTACGTC.

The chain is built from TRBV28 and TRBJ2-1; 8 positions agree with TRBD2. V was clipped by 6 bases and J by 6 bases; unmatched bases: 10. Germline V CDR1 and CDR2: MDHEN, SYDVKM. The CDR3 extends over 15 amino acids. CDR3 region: CASSLFGGGPNEQFF. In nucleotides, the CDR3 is TGTGCCAGCAGCCTCTTCGGGGGGGGACCCAATGAGCAGTTCTTC.

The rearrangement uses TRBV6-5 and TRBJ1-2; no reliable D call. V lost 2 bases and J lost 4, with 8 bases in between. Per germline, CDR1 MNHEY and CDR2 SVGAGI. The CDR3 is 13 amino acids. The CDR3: CASSYVAGYGYTF. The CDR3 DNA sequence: TGTGCCAGCAGTTACGTCGCGGGCTATGGCTACACCTTC.

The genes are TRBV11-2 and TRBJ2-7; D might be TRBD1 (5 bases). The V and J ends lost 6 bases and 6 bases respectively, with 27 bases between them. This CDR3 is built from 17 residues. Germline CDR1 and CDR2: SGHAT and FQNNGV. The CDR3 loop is CASSTAGLVFRPVEQYF. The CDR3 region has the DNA TGTGCCAGCAGTACGGCAGGGTTGGTTTTTCGTCCCGTCGAGCAGTACTTC.

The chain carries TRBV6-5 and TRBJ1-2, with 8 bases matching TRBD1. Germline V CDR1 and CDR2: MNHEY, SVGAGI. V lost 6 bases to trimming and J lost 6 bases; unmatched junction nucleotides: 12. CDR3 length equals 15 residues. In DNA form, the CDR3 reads TGTGCCAGCAGGAAGGGGGAGCAGGGGGCCGATGGCTACACCTTC. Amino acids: CASRKGEQGADGYTF.

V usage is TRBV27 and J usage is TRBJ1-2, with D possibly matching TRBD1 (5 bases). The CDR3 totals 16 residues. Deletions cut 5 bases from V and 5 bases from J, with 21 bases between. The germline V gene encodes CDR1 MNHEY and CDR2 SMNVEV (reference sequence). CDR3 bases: TGTGCCAGCAGTACTCGACAGTCCCTTGCCACTTATGGCTACACCTTC. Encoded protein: CASSTRQSLATYGYTF.

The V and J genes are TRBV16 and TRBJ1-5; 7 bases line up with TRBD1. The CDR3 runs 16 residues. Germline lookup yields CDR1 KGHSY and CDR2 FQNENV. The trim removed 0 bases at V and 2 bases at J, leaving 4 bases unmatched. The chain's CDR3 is CASSQSQGGRNQPQHF. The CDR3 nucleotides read TGTGCCAGCAGCCAATCGCAAGGGGGCCGCAATCAGCCCCAGCATTTT.

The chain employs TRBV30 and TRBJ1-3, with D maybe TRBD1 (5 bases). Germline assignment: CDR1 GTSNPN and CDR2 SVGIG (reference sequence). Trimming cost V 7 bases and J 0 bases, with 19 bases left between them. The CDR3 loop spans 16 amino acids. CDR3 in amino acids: CAYSSGHQVSGNTIYF. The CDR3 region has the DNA TGTGCCTACTCCTCTGGACACCAGGTCTCTGGAAACACCATATATTTT.

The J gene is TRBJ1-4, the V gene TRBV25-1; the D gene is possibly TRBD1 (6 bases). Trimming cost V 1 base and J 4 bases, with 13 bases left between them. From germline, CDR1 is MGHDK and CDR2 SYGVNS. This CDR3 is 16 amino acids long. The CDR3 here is CASSEFRQDLNEKLFF. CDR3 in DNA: TGTGCCAGCAGTGAATTTAGACAGGACCTTAATGAAAAACTGTTTTTT.

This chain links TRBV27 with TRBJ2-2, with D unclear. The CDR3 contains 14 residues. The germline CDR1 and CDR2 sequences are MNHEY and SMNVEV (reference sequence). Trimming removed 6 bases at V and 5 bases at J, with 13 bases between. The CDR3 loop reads CASSTSGITGELFF. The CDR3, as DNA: TGTGCCAGCAGCACTTCGGGTATTACCGGGGAGCTGTTTTTT.

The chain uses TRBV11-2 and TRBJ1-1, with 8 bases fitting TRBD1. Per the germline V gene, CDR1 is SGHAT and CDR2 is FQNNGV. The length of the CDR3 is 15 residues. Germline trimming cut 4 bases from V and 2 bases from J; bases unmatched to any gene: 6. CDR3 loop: CASSSQTGVNTEAFF. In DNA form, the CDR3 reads TGTGCCAGCAGCTCTCAGACAGGGGTTAACACTGAAGCTTTCTTT.

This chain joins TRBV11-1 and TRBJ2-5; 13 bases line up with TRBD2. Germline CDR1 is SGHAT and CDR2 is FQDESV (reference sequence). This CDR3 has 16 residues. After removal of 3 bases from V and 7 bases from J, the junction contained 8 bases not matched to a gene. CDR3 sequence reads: CASSLGGLAGLSTQYF. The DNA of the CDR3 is TGTGCCAGCAGCTTGGGGGGACTAGCGGGGCTTTCGACCCAGTACTTC. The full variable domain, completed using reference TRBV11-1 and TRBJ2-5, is EAEVAQSPRYKITEKSQAVAFWCDPISGHATLYWYRQILGQGPELLVQFQDESVVDDSQLPKDRFSAERLKGVDSTLKIQPAELGDSAMYLCASSLGGLAGLSTQYFGPGTRLLVL.

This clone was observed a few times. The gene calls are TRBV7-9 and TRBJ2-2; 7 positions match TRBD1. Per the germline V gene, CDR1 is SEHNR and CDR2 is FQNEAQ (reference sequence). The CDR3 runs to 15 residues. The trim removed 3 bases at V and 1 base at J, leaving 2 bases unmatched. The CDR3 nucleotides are TGTGCCAGCAGCTTCCGGACAGGGAACACCGGGGAGCTGTTTTTT. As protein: CASSFRTGNTGELFF. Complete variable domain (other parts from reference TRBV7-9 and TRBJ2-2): DTGVSQNPRHKITKRGQNVTFRCDPISEHNRLYWYRQTLGQGPEFLTYFQNEAQLEKSRLLSDRFSAERPKGSFSTLEIQRTEQGDSAMYLCASSFRTGNTGELFFGEGSRLTVL.

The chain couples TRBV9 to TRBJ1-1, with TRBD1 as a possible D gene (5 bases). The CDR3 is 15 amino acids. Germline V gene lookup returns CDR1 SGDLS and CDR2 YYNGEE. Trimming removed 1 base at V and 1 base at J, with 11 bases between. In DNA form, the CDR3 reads TGTGCCAGCAGCGTAACCCCCGGACAGAACACTGAAGCTTTCTTT. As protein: CASSVTPGQNTEAFF. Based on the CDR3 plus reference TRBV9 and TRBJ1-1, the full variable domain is DSGVTQTPKHLITATGQRVTLRCSPRSGDLSVYWYQQSLDQGLQFLIQYYNGEERAKGNILERFSAQQFPDLHSELNLSSLELGDSALYFCASSVTPGQNTEAFFGQGTRLTVV.

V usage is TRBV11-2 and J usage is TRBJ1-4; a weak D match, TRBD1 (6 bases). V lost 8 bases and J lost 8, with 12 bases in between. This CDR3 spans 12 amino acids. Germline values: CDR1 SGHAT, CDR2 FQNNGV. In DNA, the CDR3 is TGTGCCAGCCGGACAGTCGGGGAAAAACTGTTTTTT. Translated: CASRTVGEKLFF.

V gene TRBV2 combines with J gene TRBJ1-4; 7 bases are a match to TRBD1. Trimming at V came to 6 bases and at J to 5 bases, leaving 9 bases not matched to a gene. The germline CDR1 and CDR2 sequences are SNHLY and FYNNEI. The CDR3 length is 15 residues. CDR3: CASRATGTENEKLFF. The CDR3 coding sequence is TGTGCCAGCAGGGCGACCGGGACAGAGAATGAAAAACTGTTTTTT.

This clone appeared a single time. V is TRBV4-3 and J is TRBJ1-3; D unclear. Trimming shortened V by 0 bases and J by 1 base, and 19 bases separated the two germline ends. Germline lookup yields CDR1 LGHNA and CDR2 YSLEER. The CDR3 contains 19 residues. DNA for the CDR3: TGCGCCAGCAGCCAAGACCCACCGTCCAGCCGGGTGTCTGGAAACACCATATATTTT. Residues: CASSQDPPSSRVSGNTIYF.

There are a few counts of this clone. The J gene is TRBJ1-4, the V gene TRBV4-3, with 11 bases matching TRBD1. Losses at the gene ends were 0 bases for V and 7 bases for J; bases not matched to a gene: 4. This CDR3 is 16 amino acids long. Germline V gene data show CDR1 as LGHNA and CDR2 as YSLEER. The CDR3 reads CASSQEGQGAGEKLFF. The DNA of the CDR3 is TGCGCCAGCAGCCAAGAAGGACAGGGGGCAGGTGAAAAACTGTTTTTT.

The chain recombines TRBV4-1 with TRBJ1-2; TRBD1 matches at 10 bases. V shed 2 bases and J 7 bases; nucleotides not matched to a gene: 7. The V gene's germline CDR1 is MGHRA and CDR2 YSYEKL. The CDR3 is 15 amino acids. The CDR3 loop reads CASSQFATGGSGYTF. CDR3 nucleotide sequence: TGCGCCAGCAGCCAATTTGCGACAGGGGGCTCTGGCTACACCTTC.

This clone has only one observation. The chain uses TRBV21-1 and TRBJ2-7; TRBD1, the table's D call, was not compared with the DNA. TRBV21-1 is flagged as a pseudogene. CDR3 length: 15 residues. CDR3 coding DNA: TGTGCCAGCAGCAAATGGGGCAGAGAGACCTACGAGCAGTACGTC. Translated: CASSKWGRETYEQYV.

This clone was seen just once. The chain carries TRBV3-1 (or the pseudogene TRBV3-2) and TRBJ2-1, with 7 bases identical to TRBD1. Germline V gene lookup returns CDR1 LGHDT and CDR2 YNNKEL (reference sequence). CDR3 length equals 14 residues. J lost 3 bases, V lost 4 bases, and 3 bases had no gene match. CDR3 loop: CASSRGTVYNEQFF. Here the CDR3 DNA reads TGTGCCAGCAGCCGAGGGACAGTCTACAATGAGCAGTTCTTC.

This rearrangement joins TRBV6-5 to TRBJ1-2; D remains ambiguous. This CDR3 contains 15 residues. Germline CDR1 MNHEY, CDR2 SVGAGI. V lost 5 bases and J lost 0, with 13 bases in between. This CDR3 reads CASSPNLSTNYGYTF. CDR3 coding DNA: TGTGCCAGCAGTCCTAACTTGTCGACTAACTATGGCTACACCTTC.